This T cell receptor beta chain was sequenced during a study of blood T cell repertoires in COVID-19. As for the study in general: The samples span acute and convalescent COVID-19 from the United States, Italy and Spain. The analysed material was cDNA or gDNA that came from T cells, B-cell-depleted T cells, or PBMCs.

Source study methods: It was from reference gene primer amplification that nucleated cell counts were estimated. The protocol was immunoSEQ multiplex PCR, while the TCRdb copy is restricted to in-frame clones and leaves out a portion. D and trimming come from the DNA, and the V and J calls and clone size come from that table. The data contain 250,000 or so clones, 85% to 90% of them singletons. While infection was still active, Seattle patients were enrolled and then followed longitudinally. Looked up from germline, CDR1 is MNHEY and CDR2 is SVGAGI. The V end was cut by 2 bases, the J end by 9 bases, with 14 bases between. This CDR3 contains 14 residues.

The source material was peripheral blood. The receptor was derived from a man aged 25-45 years with COVID-19, enrolled during active disease. The J gene is TRBJ2-1, the V gene TRBV6-5, with D tentatively TRBD1 (6 bases). This CDR3 is CASSYGQFGTEQFF. CDR3 nucleotides: TGTGCCAGCAGTTACGGACAGTTCGGCACTGAGCAGTTCTTC.